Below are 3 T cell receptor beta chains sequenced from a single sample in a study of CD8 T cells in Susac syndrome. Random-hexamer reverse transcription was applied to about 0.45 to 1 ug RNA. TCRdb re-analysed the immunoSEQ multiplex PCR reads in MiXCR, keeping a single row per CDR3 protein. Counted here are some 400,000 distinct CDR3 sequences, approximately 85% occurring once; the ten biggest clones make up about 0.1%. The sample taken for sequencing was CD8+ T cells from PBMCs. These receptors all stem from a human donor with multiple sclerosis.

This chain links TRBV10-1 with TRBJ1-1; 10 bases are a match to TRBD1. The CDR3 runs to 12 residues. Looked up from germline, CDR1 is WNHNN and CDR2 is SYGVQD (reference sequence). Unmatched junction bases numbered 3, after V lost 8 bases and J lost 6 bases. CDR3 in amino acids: CASRGTGAEAFF. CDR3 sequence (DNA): TGCGCCAGCCGCGGGACAGGGGCTGAAGCTTTCTTT.

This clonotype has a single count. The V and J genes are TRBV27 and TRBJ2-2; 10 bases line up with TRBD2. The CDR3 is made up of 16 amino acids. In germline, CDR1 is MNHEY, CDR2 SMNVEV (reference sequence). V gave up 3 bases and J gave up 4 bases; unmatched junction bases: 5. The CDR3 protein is CASSLYLAGATGELFF. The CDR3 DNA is TGTGCCAGCAGTTTGTACCTAGCGGGGGCCACCGGGGAGCTGTTTTTT.

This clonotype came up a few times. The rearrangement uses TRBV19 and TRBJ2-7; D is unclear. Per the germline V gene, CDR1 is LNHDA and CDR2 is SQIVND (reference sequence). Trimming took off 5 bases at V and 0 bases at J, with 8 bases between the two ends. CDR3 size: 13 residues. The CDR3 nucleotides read TGTGCCAGTAGTCCCTCGATCTCCTACGAGCAGTACTTC. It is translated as CASSPSISYEQYF.